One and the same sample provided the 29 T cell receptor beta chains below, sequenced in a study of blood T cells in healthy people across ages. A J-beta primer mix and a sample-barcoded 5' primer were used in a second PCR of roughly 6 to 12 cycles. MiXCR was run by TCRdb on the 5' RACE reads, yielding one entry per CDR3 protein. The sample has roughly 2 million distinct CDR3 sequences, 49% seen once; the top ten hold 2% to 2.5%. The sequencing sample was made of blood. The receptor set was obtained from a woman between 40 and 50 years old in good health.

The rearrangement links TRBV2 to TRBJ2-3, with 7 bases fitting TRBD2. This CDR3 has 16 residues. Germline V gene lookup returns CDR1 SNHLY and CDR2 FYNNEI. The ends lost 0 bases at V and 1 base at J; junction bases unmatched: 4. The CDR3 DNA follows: TGTGCCAGCAGTGAAGCGGGGGGGATGGGCACAGATACGCAGTATTTT. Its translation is CASSEAGGMGTDTQYF.

Here the CDR3 reads CASSLVGTTKETQYF. DNA for the CDR3: TGTGCCAGCAGCTTAGTCGGGACTACAAAAGAGACCCAGTACTTC. The genes are TRBV7-8 and TRBJ2-5; TRBD2 matches 7 bases. Per the germline V gene, CDR1 is SGHVS and CDR2 is FQNEAQ. J lost 3 bases, V lost 1 base, and 5 bases had no gene match. This CDR3 has 15 amino acids.

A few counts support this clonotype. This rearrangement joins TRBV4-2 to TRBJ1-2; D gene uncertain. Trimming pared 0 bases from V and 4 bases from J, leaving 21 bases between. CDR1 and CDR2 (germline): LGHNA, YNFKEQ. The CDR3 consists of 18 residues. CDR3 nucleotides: TGTGCCAGCAGCCAAGAGTGGGCACGATACGCCGCTCTCTATGGCTACACCTTC. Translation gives CASSQEWARYAALYGYTF.

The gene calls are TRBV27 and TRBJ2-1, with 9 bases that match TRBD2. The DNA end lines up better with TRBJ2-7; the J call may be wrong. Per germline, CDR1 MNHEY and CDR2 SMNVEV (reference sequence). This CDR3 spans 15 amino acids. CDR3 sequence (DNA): TGTGCCAGCAGTTTAGCTGGGACTAGCTACAATGAGCAGTACTTC. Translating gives CASSLAGTSYNEQYF.

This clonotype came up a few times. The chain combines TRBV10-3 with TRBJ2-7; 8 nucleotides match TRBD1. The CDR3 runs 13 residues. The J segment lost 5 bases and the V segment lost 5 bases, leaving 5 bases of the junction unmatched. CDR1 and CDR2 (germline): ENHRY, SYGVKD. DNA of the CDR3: TGTGCCATCAGTATGGACAGGGCGGACGAGCAGTACTTC. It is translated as CAISMDRADEQYF.

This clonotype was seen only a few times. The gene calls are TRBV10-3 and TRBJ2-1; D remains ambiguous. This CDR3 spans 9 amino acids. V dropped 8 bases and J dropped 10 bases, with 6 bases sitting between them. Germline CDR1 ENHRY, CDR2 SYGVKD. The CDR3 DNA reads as TGTGCCATCGGGGAAGAGCAGTTCTTC. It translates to CAIGEEQFF.

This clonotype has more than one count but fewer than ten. The CDR3 bases are TGCAGCATTGGGGTACGAGAGACCCAGTACTTC. The encoded protein is CSIGVRETQYF. This chain uses TRBV29-1 with TRBJ2-5; D gene unclear. From germline, CDR1 is SQVTM and CDR2 ANQGSEA. This CDR3 comprises 11 residues. V was clipped by 8 bases and J by 4 bases, with 11 bases between them.

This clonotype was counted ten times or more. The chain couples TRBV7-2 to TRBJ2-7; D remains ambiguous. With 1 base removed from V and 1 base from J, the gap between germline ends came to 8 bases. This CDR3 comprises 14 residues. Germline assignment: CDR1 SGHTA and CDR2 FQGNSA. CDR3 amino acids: CASSLGGTSYEQYF. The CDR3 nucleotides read TGTGCCAGCAGCTTAGGTGGCACTTCCTACGAGCAGTACTTC.

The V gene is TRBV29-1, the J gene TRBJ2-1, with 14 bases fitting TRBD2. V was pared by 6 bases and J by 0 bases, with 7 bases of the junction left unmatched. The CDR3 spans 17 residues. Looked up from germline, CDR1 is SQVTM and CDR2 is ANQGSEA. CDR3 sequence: CSVTTSGGGISYNEQFF. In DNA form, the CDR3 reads TGCAGCGTGACGACTAGCGGGGGGGGAATCTCCTACAATGAGCAGTTCTTC.

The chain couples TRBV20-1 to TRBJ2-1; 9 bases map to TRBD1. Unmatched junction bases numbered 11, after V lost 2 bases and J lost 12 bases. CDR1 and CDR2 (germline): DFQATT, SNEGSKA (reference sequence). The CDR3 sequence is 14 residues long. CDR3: CSARSGTGRSGQFF. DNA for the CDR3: TGCAGTGCTAGATCCGGGACAGGGCGGAGTGGGCAGTTCTTC.

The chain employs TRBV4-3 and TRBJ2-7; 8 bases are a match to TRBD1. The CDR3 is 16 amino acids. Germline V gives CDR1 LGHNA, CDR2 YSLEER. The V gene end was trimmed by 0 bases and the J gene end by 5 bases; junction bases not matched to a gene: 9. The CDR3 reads CASSQDDRTGSDEQYF. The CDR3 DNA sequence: TGCGCCAGCAGCCAAGATGACAGGACAGGGTCCGACGAGCAGTACTTC.

The DNA for the CDR3 is TGTGCCAGCAGCCGCCGGGGAGGGAGAACAGATACGCAGTATTTT. It yields the protein CASSRRGGRTDTQYF. J is TRBJ2-3 and V is TRBV7-2; 7 nucleotides align to TRBD2. V lost 5 bases to trimming and J lost 3 bases; unmatched junction nucleotides: 8. CDR1 is SGHTA, CDR2 FQGNSA, per germline. The CDR3 extends over 15 amino acids.

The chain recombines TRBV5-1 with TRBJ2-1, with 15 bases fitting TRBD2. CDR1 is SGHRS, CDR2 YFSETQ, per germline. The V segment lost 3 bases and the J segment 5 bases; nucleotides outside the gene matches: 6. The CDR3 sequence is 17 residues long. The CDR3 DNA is TGCGCCAGCAGCTACGGACTAGCGGGGGGGCGAGACAATGAGCAGTTCTTC. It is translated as CASSYGLAGGRDNEQFF.

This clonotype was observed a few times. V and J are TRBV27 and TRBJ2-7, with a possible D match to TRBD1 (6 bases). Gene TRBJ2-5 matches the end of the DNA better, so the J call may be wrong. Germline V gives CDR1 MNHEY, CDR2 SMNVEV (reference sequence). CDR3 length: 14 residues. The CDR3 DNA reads TGTGCCAGCAGTTCTACAGGGATGGTCGGGACCCAGTACTTC. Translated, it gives CASSSTGMVGTQYF.

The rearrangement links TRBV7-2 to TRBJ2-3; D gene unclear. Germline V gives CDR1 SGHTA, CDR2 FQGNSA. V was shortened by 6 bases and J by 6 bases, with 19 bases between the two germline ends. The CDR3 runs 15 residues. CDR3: CASSWTSITRDTQYF. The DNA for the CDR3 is TGTGCCAGCAGTTGGACCTCAATAACGCGGGATACGCAGTATTTT.

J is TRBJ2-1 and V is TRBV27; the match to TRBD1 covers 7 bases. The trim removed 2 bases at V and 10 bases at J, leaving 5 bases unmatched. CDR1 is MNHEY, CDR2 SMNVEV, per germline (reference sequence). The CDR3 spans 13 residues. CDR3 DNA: TGTGCCAGCAGTTTAACAGGGGACATCGAGCAGTTCTTC. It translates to CASSLTGDIEQFF.

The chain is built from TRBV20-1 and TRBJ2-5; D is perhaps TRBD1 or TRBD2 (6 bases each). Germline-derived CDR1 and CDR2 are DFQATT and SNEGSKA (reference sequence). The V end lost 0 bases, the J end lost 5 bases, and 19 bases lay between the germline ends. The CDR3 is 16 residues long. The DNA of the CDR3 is TGCAGTGCTAGAGACCCGCTAGTGGGGGGCCCGGAGACCCAGTACTTC. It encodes CSARDPLVGGPETQYF.

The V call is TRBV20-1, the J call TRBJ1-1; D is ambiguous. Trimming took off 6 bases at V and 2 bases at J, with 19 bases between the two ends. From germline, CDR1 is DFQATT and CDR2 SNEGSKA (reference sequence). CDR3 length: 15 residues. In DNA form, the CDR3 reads TGCAGTGCCCCAGGCGGGGAACTTGGCAACACTGAAGCTTTCTTT. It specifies CSAPGGELGNTEAFF.

CDR3 loop: CASSQVSRGRNEQFF. The CDR3 DNA follows: TGTGCCAGCAGCCAAGTCTCGCGGGGACGCAATGAGCAGTTCTTC. The rearrangement links TRBV3-1 to TRBJ2-1, with a tentative D call TRBD2 (6 bases). The CDR3 loop spans 15 amino acids. Germline CDR1 is LGHDT and CDR2 is YNNKEL (reference sequence). V was clipped by 1 base and J by 6 bases, with 13 bases between them.

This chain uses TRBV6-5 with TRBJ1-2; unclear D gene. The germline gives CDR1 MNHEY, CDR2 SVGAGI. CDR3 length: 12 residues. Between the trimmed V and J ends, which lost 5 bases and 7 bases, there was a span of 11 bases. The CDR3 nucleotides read TGTGCCAGCAGTCCAGAAATCGGTGGCTACACCTTC. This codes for CASSPEIGGYTF.

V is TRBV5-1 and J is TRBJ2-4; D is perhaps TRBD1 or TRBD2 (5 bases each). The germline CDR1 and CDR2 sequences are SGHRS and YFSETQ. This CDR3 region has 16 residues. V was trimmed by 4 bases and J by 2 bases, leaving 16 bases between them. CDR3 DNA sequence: TGCGCCAGCAGCCCCCAGCCCAGGGACCCCAAAAACATTCAGTACTTC. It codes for CASSPQPRDPKNIQYF.

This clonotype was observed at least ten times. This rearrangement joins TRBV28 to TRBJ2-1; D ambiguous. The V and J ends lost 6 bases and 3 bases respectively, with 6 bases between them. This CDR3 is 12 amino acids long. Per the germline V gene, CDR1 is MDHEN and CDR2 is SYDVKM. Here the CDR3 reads CASSLLYNEQFF. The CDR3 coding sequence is TGTGCCAGCAGCTTACTCTACAATGAGCAGTTCTTC. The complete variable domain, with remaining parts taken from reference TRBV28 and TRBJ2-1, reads DVKVTQSSRYLVKRTGEKVFLECVQDMDHENMFWYRQDPGLGLRLIYFSYDVKMKEKGDIPEGYSVSREKKERFSLILESASTNQTSMYLCASSLLYNEQFFGPGTRLTVL.

The CDR3 DNA sequence: TGCAGTGCCTGGTATAACTATGGCTACACCTTC. Protein product: CSAWYNYGYTF. The chain couples TRBV20-1 to TRBJ1-2; D uncertain. The CDR3 is 11 amino acids. V was trimmed by 6 bases and J by 1 base, leaving 6 bases between them. Germline-derived CDR1 and CDR2 are DFQATT and SNEGSKA (reference sequence).

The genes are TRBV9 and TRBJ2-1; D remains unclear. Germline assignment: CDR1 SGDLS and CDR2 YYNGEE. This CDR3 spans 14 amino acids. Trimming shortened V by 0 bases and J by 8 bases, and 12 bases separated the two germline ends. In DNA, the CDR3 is TGTGCCAGCAGCGTAGAAGTAGTTAACTATGAGCAGTTCTTC. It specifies CASSVEVVNYEQFF. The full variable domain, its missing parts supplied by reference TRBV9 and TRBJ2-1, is DSGVTQTPKHLITATGQRVTLRCSPRSGDLSVYWYQQSLDQGLQFLIQYYNGEERAKGNILERFSAQQFPDLHSELNLSSLELGDSALYFCASSVEVVNYEQFFGPGTRLTVL.

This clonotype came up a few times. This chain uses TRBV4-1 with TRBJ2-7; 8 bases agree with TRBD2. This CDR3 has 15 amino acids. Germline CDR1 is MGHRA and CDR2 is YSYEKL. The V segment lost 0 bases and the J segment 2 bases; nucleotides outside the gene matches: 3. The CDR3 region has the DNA TGCGCCAGCAGCCAAGATGGGGGACTAGCCTACGAGCAGTACTTC. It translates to CASSQDGGLAYEQYF.

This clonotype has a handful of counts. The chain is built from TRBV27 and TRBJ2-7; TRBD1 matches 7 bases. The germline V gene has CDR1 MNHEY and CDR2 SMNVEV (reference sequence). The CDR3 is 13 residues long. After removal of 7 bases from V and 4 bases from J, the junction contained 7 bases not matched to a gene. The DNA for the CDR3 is TGTGCCAGCAAACAGGGGAATACGTACGAGCAGTACTTC. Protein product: CASKQGNTYEQYF.

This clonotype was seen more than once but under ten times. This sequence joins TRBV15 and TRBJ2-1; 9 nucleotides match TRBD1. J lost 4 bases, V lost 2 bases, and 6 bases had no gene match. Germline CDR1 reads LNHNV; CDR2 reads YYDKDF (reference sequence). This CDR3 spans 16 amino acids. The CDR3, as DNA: TGTGCCACCAGCAGAAGTACAGGGGGCTCTTACAATGAGCAGTTCTTC. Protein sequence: CATSRSTGGSYNEQFF.

The CDR3 protein is CASSFGGGVSYEQYF. The DNA for the CDR3 is TGTGCCAGCAGCTTTGGCGGGGGGGTTTCCTACGAGCAGTACTTC. The chain carries TRBV7-2 and TRBJ2-7, with 9 bases matching TRBD2. Per germline, CDR1 SGHTA and CDR2 FQGNSA. There are 15 residues in the CDR3. After removal of 3 bases from V and 1 base from J, the junction contained 4 bases not matched to a gene.

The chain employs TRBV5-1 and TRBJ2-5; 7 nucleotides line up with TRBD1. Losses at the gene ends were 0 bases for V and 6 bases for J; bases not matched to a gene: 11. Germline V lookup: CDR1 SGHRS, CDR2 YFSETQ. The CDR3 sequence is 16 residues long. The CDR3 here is CASSLAQGEPRKTQYF. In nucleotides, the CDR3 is TGCGCCAGCAGCTTGGCCCAGGGGGAACCGAGGAAGACCCAGTACTTC.